This T cell receptor beta chain originates from a study of OX40 agonist ivuxolimab in advanced cancers. In the study overall: The costimulatory receptor OX40 (CD134) was targeted by ivuxolimab, a fully human IgG2 agonistic monoclonal antibody. Of the roughly 50 dose-escalation patients, hepatocellular carcinoma was present in around 19, melanoma in some 15, renal cell carcinoma in 9 and head and neck cancer in 9. The point of sequencing TCRbeta in the periphery was to test whether ivuxolimab changed TCR sequence diversity and drove clonal T-cell expansion. Patients were allowed to have had prior anti-PD-1, anti-PD-L1 or anti-CTLA-4 therapy, and approximately 40% of the dose-escalation patients had been treated with checkpoint inhibitors. The paper reports the monotherapy dose-escalation portion (N of about 56 patients) of the phase I ivuxolimab trial. Partial responses occurred in three dose-escalation patients: two with cutaneous melanoma and one with hepatocellular carcinoma. A male proportion of almost 85% and a mean age of around 60 years, ranging from 23 to 79, were recorded for the dose-escalation cohort. Intravenous ivuxolimab was administered to patients every 2 weeks at six dose levels: 0.01, 0.1, 0.3, 1.5, 3 and 10 mg/kg.

On this clone itself: What this receptor recognizes is not known. Per-nucleotide qualities are absent, and no much larger clonotype sits a single base away.

For sequencing of the TCRbeta CDR3 region, genomic DNA was extracted from the sorted cells. TCRbeta CDR3 regions were sequenced using the immunoSEQ Assay. This immuneACCESS table, as held by TCRdb, lists in-frame sequences with V and J called but not all clones. Of the missing ones, under half trace to an unresolved V gene in checked studies; the others have no known cause. The sample table holds roughly 56,000 clones, of which approximately 90% were seen once. The leading ten clones occupy 0.61% of the sample. Patients with autoimmune disease history or receiving systemic immunosuppression were excluded from the trial. Peripheral blood for TCR sequencing was collected from all dose cohorts at baseline, on cycle 4 day 1, and on cycle 7 day 1. The samples were drawn from a first-in-human, open-label, multicenter phase I dose-escalation trial of ivuxolimab. Adults with locally advanced or metastatic head and neck squamous cell, hepatocellular, melanoma or renal cell carcinoma were enrolled in the trial. Before TCR sequencing, CD4+ T cells and CD8+ T cells were sorted from peripheral blood as separate populations.

Study-wide findings and limitations: After ivuxolimab, CD8+ T cells had more expanded clones than CD4+ T cells on average. At doses from 0.1 to 3.0 mg/kg, clonal expansion was seen in both CD4+ and CD8+ blood T cells between baseline and week 6. Antigen specificity was not determined for the clonally expanded peripheral T cells. In partial responders in the 0.1-3.0 mg/kg groups, normalized peripheral clonal expansion was found to be among the lowest, especially among CD8+ T cells. Low levels of normalized T-cell clonal expansion were also shown by some nonresponding patients.

Its CDR3 holds 15 amino acids, cysteine through phenylalanine. Of all the DNA, just the CDR3 is kept, 45 bases in frame from base 1. CDR1 SGHDT and CDR2 YYEEEE are derived from the germline V gene. V is cut back by 1 base and J by 3 bases, with 3 bases in the junction unmatched. This TCR came from an adult with an advanced solid tumor such as melanoma, head and neck, liver or kidney cancer. This sample comprised CD4+ or CD8+ T cells sorted from blood, obtained in a trial of the OX40 agonist ivuxolimab. The rearranged chain carries TRBV5-6 and TRBJ1-1; TRBD1 fits 10 bases in the junction. The sequence in DNA is TGTGCCAGCAGCTTGACCGGGACAGGGGACACTGAAGCTTTCTTT. The encoded protein is CASSLTGTGDTEAFF.